This T cell receptor beta chain derives from a study of PD-1 blockade in classical Hodgkin lymphoma (dated by TCRdb to 2018 to 2021). Turning to the overall study: Nivolumab dosing was 3 mg/kg intravenously every 2 weeks, continuing until either disease progression or unacceptable toxicity. The study used TCR beta sequencing and CyTOF to define a peripheral blood immune signature of response to PD-1 blockade in classical Hodgkin lymphoma.

About this clone itself: Its cognate antigen has yet to be identified. Base qualities are not recorded, but no much larger clone differs from it by a single base.

This sample's time point label indicates: cycle 2 day 1 (C2D1) of nivolumab. All trial patients had relapsed after autologous stem cell transplantation, with cohorts A, B and C differing in prior brentuximab vedotin exposure. The trial cohort comprised around 60 patients with relapsed/refractory classical Hodgkin lymphoma whose best overall responses were complete response, partial response or progressive disease. Single-agent nivolumab was administered to trial patients in the multi-cohort phase II CheckMate 205 trial. Best overall response was determined by an independent review committee according to the 2007 International Working Group response criteria. Trial PBMCs were obtained immediately prior to nivolumab initiation (C1D1) and on therapy at cycle 2 day 1 and cycle 4 day 1. Peripheral blood was collected in 8 mL Vacutainer Cell Preparation Tubes, from which PBMCs were isolated by centrifugation and then cryopreserved.

Beyond this particular receptor, the publication reports: CD4+ but not CD8+ TCR diversity rose significantly by C4D1 (p=0.0027 vs p=0.16), most apparent in complete responders (p=0.02). Patients starting nivolumab less than 1 year after ASCT had lower diversity and were excluded from later analyses to avoid confounding by immune reconstitution. Only a single clinical trial cohort was studied, and what caused the repertoire differences, possibly disease activity or prior therapy, remained undefined. Trial patients with a complete response had baseline diversity similar to that of newly diagnosed patients, while partial responders and progressors had significantly lower diversity. Baseline TCR diversity was reported as lower in newly diagnosed patients than in healthy donors, and lower still in relapsed/refractory patients.

The Qiagen DNeasy kit was used to extract genomic DNA from unsorted PBMCs and from the negatively selected CD4+ and CD8+ fractions. TCR beta CDR3 regions were amplified by immunoSEQ multiplex PCR using primers annealing to V and J segments. Amplification bias was minimized using a synthetic immune receptor repertoire, and residual bias was removed computationally after sequencing. As for the original processing: Custom Python scripts were used to quantify repertoire diversity as the Shannon entropy index. Unsorted, CD4+ and CD8+ repertoires were analyzed separately, except for combined analyses in which CD4+ and CD8+ sequences were merged in silico. Clonal expansion was defined as a frequency increase of at least 2-fold after treatment compared with C1D1, and clones undetected at baseline were assigned a pseudocount of 0.5. Singleton clones were defined as clones with 0 or 1 copy at C1D1, and non-singleton clones were defined as clones with 2 or more copies. By matching protein sequences in sorted samples from the same patient, clones expanded in unsorted samples were annotated as CD4+, CD8+ or unknown. Wilcoxon tests on paired samples were used to test diversity changes from C1D1 to C4D1. TCRdb mirrors the immuneACCESS table, restricted to in-frame sequences. Some clones are absent from its copies; in checked studies, under half trace to an unresolved V gene, and the reason for the others is unknown. For V, J and clone size, that table is used; D and trimming come from the DNA. The sample records around 99,000 clones, 81% of which are singletons. Roughly 15% of the sample is held by the ten biggest clonotypes.

The receptor's source is a human donor with classical Hodgkin lymphoma. The material was peripheral blood mononuclear cells (PBMCs), obtained before the second cycle of nivolumab.

The CDR3 region: CAWSIGNNEQFF. The bases are TGTGCCTGGAGTATCGGAAACAATGAGCAGTTCTTC. Recombination linked TRBV30 to TRBJ2-1, with the D gene uncertain. The CDR3 has 12 amino acids, counting the end cysteine and phenylalanine. Only CDR3 DNA remains: 36 bases, in frame from the first base. Per the germline V gene (reference sequence), GTSNPN is the CDR1 and SVGIG is the CDR2. V and J lose 2 bases and 5 bases, and a span of 7 bases separates them. The entire variable domain, with the stretches around the CDR3 drawn from the reference TRBV30 and TRBJ2-1 proteins, is SQTIHQWPATLVQPVGSPLSLECTVEGTSNPNLYWYRQAAGRGLQLLFYSVGIGQISSEVPQNLSASRPQDRQFILSSKKLLLSDSGFYLCAWSIGNNEQFFGPGTRLTVL.